The source of this TCR beta chain is a study of blood T cell repertoires in COVID-19. Study at large: The analysed material was cDNA or gDNA that came from T cells, B-cell-depleted T cells, or PBMCs.

Here immunoSEQ multiplex PCR was the method, and the copy in TCRdb shows in-frame clones only, minus some. The table includes 30,000 or so clones, 90% detected once. Trimming cost V 9 bases and J 5 bases; bases outside gene matches: 2. Germline values: CDR1 ENHRY, CDR2 SYGVKD. This CDR3 region has 12 residues. The TCR comes from a man between 65 and 85 years old with active or convalescent COVID-19. Sequenced material: peripheral blood. This sequence joins TRBV10-3 and TRBJ2-5, with 11 bases identical to TRBD2. The CDR3 is CAIGTSGETQYF. The CDR3 DNA reads as TGTGCCATTGGGACTAGCGGTGAGACCCAGTACTTC.